This record concerns one T cell receptor (beta chain) sequence. Its specificity is not known. Different DNA sequences within this sample yield the same CDR3. TCRdb's table, derived via immunoSEQ multiplex PCR, lists solely in-frame clones and lacks some. The sample yields some 130,000 clones, 90% to 95% seen once. This sample was taken from a study of graft-versus-host responses after intestinal transplantation. V shed 3 bases and J 1 base; nucleotides not matched to a gene: 7. Germline V gene sequence: CDR1 MDHEN, CDR2 SYDVKM. This CDR3 has 17 residues. The chain carries TRBV28 and TRBJ2-1; 9 positions match TRBD2. This material consisted of unstimulated CD8+ T cells sorted from spleen or lymph node cells, taken before intestinal transplant. The clonotype originates from a human donor who received an intestinal transplant. The CDR3 region is CASSFPTSGSSYNEQFF. As DNA, the CDR3 is TGTGCCAGCAGTTTCCCAACTAGCGGGTCTTCCTACAATGAGCAGTTCTTC.